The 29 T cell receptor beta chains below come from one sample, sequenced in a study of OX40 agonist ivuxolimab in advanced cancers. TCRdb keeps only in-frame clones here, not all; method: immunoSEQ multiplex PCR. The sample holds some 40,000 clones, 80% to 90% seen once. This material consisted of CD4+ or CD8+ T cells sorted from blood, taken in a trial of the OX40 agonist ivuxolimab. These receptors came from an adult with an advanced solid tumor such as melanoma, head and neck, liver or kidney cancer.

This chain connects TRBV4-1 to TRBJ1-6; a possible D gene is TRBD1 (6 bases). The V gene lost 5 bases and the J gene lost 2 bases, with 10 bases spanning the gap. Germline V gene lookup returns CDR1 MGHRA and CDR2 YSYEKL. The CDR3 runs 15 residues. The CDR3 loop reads CASSNRVTYNSPLHF. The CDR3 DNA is TGCGCCAGCAGCAACAGGGTAACCTATAATTCACCCCTCCACTTT.

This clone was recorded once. The CDR3 region is CAWSVLLGAEQYF. The CDR3 DNA follows: TGTGCCTGGAGTGTACTTCTGGGTGCCGAGCAGTACTTC. The rearrangement joins TRBV30 to TRBJ2-7; no definite D call. V was shortened by 0 bases and J by 6 bases, with 12 bases between the two germline ends. This CDR3 is 13 amino acids long. In germline, CDR1 is GTSNPN, CDR2 SVGIG (reference sequence).

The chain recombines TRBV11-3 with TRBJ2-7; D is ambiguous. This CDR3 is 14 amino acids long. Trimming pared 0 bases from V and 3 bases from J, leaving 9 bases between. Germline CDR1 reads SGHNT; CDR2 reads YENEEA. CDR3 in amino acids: CASSLDSMGYEQYF. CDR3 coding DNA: TGTGCCAGCAGCTTAGATAGCATGGGCTACGAGCAGTACTTC.

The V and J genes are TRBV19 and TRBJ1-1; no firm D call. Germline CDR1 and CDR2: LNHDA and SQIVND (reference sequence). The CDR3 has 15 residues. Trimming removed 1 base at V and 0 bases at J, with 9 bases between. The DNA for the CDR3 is TGTGCCAGTAGTATAGCAGTTGGACTGAACACTGAAGCTTTCTTT. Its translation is CASSIAVGLNTEAFF.

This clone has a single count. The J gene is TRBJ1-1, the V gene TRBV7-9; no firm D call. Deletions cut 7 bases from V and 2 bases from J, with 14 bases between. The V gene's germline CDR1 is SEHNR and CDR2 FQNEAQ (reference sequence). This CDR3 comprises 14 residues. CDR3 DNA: TGTGCCAGCACGCGGACGGACCCTAACACTGAAGCTTTCTTT. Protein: CASTRTDPNTEAFF.

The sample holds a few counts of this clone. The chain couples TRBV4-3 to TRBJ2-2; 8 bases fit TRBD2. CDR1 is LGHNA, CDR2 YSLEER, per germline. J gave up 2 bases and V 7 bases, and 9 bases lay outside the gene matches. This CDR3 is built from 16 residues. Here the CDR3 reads CASTPAGGQNTGELFF. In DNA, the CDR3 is TGCGCCAGCACCCCTGCGGGGGGCCAAAACACCGGGGAGCTGTTTTTT.

CDR3 in DNA: TGTGCCAGCAGCTTATCGTCCGGGGGGTCCGAGCAGTACTTC. Protein: CASSLSSGGSEQYF. V usage is TRBV7-6 and J usage is TRBJ2-7; 7 nucleotides align to TRBD2. CDR1 SGHVS and CDR2 FNYEAQ come from the germline V gene. The ends lost 2 bases at V and 6 bases at J; junction bases unmatched: 7. The CDR3 runs 14 residues.

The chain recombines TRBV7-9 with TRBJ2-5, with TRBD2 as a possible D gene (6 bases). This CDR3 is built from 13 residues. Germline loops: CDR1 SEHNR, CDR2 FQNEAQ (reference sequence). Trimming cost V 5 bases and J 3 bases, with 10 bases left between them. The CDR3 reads CASSRTIEETQYF. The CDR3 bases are TGTGCCAGCAGCCGGACTATTGAAGAGACCCAGTACTTC.

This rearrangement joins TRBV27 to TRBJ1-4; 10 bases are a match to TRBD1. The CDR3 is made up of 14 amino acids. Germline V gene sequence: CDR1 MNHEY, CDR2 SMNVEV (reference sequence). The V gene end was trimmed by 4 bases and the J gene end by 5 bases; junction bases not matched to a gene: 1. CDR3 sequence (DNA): TGTGCCAGCAGTTGGACAGGGGGAAATGAAAAACTGTTTTTT. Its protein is CASSWTGGNEKLFF.

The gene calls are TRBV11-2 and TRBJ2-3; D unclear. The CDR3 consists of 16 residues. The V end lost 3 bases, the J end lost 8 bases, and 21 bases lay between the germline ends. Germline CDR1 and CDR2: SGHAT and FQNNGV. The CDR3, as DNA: TGTGCCAGCAGCTTCCTGCTCGGTGGATCGGCGAGTACGCAGTATTTT. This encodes CASSFLLGGSASTQYF.

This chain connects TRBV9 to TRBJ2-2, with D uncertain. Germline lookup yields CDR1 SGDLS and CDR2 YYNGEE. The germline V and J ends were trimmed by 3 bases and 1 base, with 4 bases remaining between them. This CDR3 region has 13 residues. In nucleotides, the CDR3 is TGTGCCAGCAGCGGGGGGAACACCGGGGAGCTGTTTTTT. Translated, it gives CASSGGNTGELFF.

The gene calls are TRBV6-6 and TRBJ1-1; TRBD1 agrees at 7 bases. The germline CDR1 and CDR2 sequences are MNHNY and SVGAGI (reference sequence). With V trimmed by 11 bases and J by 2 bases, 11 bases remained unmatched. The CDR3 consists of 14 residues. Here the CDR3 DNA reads TGTGCCCTCGATCAGGGGGGGGCCAACACTGAAGCTTTCTTT. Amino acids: CALDQGGANTEAFF.

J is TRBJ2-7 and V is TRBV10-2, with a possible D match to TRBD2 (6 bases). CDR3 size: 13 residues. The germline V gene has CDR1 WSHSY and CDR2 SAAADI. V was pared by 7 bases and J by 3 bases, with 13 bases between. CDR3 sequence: CASTGTGSYEQYF. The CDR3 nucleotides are TGCGCCAGCACCGGGACCGGGAGCTACGAGCAGTACTTC.

CDR3 in amino acids: CASSHSGQGVNQPQHF. Here the CDR3 DNA reads TGTGCCAGCAGCCACTCTGGACAGGGGGTCAATCAGCCCCAGCATTTT. This chain links TRBV6-4 with TRBJ1-5; 10 nucleotides agree with TRBD1. There are 16 residues in the CDR3. Germline CDR1 MRHNA, CDR2 SNTAGT. J gave up 3 bases and V 6 bases, and 8 bases lay outside the gene matches.

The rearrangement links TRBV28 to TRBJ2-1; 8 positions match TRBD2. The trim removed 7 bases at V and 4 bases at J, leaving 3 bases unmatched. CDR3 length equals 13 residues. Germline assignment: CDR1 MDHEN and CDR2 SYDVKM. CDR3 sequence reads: CASIAGNYNEQFF. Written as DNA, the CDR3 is TGTGCCAGCATAGCGGGGAATTACAATGAGCAGTTCTTC.

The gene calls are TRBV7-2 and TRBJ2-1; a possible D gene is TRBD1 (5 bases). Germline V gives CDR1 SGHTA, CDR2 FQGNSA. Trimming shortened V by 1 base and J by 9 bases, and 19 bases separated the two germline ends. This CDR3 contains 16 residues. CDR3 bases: TGTGCCAGCAGCTTAGAGGTTCTCCCTGGGGCGCGTGAGCAGTTCTTC. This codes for CASSLEVLPGAREQFF.

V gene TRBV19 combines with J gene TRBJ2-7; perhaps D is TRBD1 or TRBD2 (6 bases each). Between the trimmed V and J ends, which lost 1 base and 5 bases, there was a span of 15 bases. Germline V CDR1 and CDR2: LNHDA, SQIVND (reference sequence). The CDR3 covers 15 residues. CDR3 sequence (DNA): TGTGCCAGTAGTATAGGAGTTCGGGGGCTGAACGAGCAGTACTTC. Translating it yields CASSIGVRGLNEQYF.

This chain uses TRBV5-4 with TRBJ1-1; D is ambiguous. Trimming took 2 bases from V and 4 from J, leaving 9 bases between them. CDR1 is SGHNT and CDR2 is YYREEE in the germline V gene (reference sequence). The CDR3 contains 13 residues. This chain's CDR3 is CASSLGVGTEAFF. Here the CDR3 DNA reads TGTGCCAGCAGCTTAGGAGTGGGCACTGAAGCTTTCTTT.

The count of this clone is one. CDR3 in amino acids: CASSLGSNEQFF. As DNA, the CDR3 is TGTGCCAGCAGCTTAGGATCCAATGAGCAGTTCTTC. The chain recombines TRBV7-6 with TRBJ2-1, with D unresolved. The length of the CDR3 is 12 residues. Trimming pared 1 base from V and 6 bases from J, leaving 4 bases between. Per the germline V gene, CDR1 is SGHVS and CDR2 is FNYEAQ.

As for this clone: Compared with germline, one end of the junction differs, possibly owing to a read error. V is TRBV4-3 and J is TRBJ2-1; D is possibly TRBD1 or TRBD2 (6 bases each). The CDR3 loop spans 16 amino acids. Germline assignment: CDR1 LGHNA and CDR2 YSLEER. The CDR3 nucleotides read TGCGCCAGCAGCCAATTAGGGGGAGGAAGAGCCGACGATCCGGTCTTC. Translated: CASSQLGGGRADDPVF.

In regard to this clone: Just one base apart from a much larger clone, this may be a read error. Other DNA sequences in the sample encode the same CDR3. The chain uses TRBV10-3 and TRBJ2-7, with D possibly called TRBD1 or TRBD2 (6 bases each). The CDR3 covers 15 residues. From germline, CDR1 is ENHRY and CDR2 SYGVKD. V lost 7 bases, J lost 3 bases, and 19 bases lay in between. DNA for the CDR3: TGTGCCATCACCCCGACGACGGAGGGGGGCTACGAGCAGTACTTC. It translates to CAITPTTEGGYEQYF.

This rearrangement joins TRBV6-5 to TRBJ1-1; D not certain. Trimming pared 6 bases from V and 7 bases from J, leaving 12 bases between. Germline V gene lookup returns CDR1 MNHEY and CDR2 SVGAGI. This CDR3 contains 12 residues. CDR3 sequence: CASSHREGEAFF. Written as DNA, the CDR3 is TGTGCCAGCAGCCACCGAGAGGGTGAAGCTTTCTTT.

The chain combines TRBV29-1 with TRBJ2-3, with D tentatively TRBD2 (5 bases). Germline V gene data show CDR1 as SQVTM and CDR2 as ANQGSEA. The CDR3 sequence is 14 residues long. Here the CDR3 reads CSHWAGKETDTQYF. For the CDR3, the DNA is TGCTCTCACTGGGCGGGTAAAGAAACAGATACGCAGTATTTT.

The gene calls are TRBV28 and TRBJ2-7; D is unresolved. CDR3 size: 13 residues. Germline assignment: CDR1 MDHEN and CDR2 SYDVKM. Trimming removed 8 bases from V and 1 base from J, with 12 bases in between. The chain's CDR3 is CASSGSGSYEQYF. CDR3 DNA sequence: TGTGCCAGCTCTGGTTCCGGGTCCTACGAGCAGTACTTC.

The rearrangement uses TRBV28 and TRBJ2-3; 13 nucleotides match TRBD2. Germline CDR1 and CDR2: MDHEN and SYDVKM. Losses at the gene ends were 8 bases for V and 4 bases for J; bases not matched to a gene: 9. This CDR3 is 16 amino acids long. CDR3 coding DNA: TGTGCCAGCGGACTAGCGGGGGTCGAGGTCGCAGATACGCAGTATTTT. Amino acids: CASGLAGVEVADTQYF.

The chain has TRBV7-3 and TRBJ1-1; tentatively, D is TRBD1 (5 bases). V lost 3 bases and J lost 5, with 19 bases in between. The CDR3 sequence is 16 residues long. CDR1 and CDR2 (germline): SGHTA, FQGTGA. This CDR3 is CASSFTPTREGTEAFF. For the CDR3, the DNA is TGTGCCAGCAGCTTCACCCCGACACGCGAGGGGACTGAAGCTTTCTTT.

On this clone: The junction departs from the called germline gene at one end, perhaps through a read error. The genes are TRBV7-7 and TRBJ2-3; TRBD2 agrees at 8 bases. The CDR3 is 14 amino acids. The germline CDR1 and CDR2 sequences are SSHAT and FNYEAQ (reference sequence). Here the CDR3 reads CASSPSGGADTQYF. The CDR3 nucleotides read TGTGCTAGCAGCCCGAGCGGGGGTGCCGATACGCAGTATTTT. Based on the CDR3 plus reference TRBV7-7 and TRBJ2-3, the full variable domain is GAGVSQSPRYKVTKRGQDVTLRCDPISSHATLYWYQQALGQGPEFLTYFNYEAQPDKSGLPSDRFSAERPEGSISTLTIQRTEQRDSAMYRCASSPSGGADTQYFGPGTRLTVL.

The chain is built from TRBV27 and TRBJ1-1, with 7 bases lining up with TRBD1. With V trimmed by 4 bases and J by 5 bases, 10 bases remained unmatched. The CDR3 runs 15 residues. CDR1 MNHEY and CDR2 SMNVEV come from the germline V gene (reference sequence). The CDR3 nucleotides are TGTGCCAGCAGTTCAGAGACAGGGTTGGAGACTGAAGCTTTCTTT. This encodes CASSSETGLETEAFF.

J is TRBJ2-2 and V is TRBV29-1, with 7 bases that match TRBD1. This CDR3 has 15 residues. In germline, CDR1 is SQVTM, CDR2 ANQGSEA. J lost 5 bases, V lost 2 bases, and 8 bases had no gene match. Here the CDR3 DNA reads TGCAGCGTTGAATCCTCGGGACAGTCAACCGGGGAGCTGTTTTTT. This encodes CSVESSGQSTGELFF.